This TCR beta chain was sequenced during a study of early T cells in non-severe SARS-CoV-2 infection (dated by TCRdb to the early 2020s). Regarding the complete study: Because TCR sequencing was done on bulk RNA from unsorted whole blood, the alpha and beta chains could not be paired. What the authors observed across the whole study: Matching against VDJdb was skewed toward anti-spike CD8 responses, likely underestimated virus-specific expansions, and missed private and CD4 specificities.

The germline V gene sets CDR1 to SGHTA and CDR2 to FQGNSA. The CDR3 runs 16 amino acids, cysteine and phenylalanine included. The read is trimmed to its CDR3 DNA, 48 bases read in frame from base 1. The V and J ends are trimmed by 2 bases and 0 bases, leaving 13 bases between them. Concerning this clonotype: Its target antigen remains unknown. No much larger clone exists at a distance of one base, and base qualities are not known.

Set within a cohort of healthcare workers in London, UK, this nested case-control study involved weekly PCR testing of nasopharyngeal swabs along with blood sampling. Healthcare workers were recruited between 23 and 31 March 2020, during the week of the UK lockdown, and were followed weekly for up to roughly 15 weeks. The library was prepared using 5' RACE. TCRdb names NextSeq 500 as the instrument used. The TCR library protocol attached unique molecular identifiers to individual cDNA molecules to correct for sequencing error and PCR bias. TCR alpha and beta chains were both sequenced, and the abundances of alpha and beta sequences in each sample were closely correlated with each other. In the original analysis: V gene, J gene and CDR3 annotation of TCR sequences was performed with Decombinator V4. TCRs were defined as expanded if a significant change between any two time points was detected under a Poisson model with p below 0.0001. TCR abundances were normalised to the total number of TCRs sequenced per sample and were expressed as counts per million. MAIT TCRs were defined by TRAV1-2 paired with TRAJ12, TRAJ20 or TRAJ33, and iNKT TCRs by TRAV10 paired with TRAJ18. A search of VDJdb, accessed on 1 November 2021, was run for TCRs annotated to CMV, EBV and SARS-CoV-2, with TCRs annotated for multiple antigens excluded. The raw public data were reprocessed by TCRdb itself: fastp quality trimming at Q25, MiXCR clonotype calling, in-frame beta chains only. For every CDR3 protein sequence, its rows merge into one entry that carries the most common genes and DNA. TCRdb, not the authors, supplied the V and J calls. A total of about 83,000 distinct CDR3 sequences appear in this sample, over 9% of them only once. Over 6.5% of the sample rests with the top ten.

The specimen sequenced was whole blood. The TCR originated in an adult who was a healthcare worker with PCR-confirmed SARS-CoV-2 infection or an uninfected control (not recorded which). This receptor chain uses TRBV7-2 and TRBJ1-2; no D gene is confidently identified. The CDR3 region reads CASSLWAGQSNYGYTF. The sequenced DNA is TGTGCCAGCAGCTTATGGGCAGGCCAATCTAACTATGGCTACACCTTC.